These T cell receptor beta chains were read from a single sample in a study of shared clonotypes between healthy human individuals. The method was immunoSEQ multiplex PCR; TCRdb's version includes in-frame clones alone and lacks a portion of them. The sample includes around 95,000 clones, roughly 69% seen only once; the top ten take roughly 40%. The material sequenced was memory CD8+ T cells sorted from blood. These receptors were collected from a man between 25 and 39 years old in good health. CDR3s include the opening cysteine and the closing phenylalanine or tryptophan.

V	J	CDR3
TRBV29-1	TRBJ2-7	CSVTHDRGTYEQYF
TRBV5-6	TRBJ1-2	CASSLDREYGYTF
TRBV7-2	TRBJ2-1	CASSLMVYNEQFF
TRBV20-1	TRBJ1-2	CSAAGVGYTF
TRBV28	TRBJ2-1	CASSFQRRGQFF
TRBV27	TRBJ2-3	CASSPAGPDTQYF
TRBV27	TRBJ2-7	CASSLSAYISYEQYF
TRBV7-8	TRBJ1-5	CASSLNRESNQPQHF
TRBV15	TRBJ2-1	CATSRDLAGLDNEQFF
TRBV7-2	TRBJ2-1	CASSPWTSGRSMWLNEQFF
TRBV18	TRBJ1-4	CASSLGHPTETNEKLFF
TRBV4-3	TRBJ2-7	CASSQEGSRSSLGGANEQYF
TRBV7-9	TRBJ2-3	CASRRGASSTDTQYF
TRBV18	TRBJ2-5	CASSPSLAGEETQYF
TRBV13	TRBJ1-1	CASSFLPGGPTEAFF
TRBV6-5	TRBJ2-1	CASRQLVAYNEQFF
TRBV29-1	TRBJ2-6	CSVVGQGAPGANVLTF
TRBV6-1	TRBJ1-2	CASSAVQEAYGYTF
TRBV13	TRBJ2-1	CASSFGDNEQFF
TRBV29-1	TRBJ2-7	CSVALEGHEQYF
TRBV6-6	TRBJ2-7	CASSWGGGFGYEQYF
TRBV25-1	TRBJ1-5	CASSPTTGEGNQPQHF
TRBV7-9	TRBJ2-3	CASSPPGSPGDTQYF
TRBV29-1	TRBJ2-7	CSVLEGAEQYF
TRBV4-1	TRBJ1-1	CASSHGTGGMNTEAFF